These 26 T cell receptor beta chains share one sample of origin, sequenced in a study of blood T cell repertoires in COVID-19. Using immunoSEQ multiplex PCR, the repertoire was profiled, and TCRdb retains in-frame clones only, with some absent. The table has approximately 250,000 clones, 80% to 90% seen once. Specimen: peripheral blood. These receptor sequences come from a woman aged 35 to 49 who had recovered from COVID-19.

J is TRBJ2-3 and V is TRBV5-1; TRBD1 agrees at 9 bases. This CDR3 region has 15 residues. V gave up 4 bases and J gave up 3 bases; unmatched junction bases: 6. CDR1 is SGHRS, CDR2 YFSETQ, per germline. The CDR3 nucleotides read TGCGCCAGCAGCACGTCCGGGACAGGGACAGATACGCAGTATTTT. It is translated as CASSTSGTGTDTQYF. The whole variable domain, remainder taken from reference TRBV5-1 and TRBJ2-3, is KAGVTQTPRYLIKTRGQQVTLSCSPISGHRSVSWYQQTPGQGLQFLFEYFSETQRNKGNFPGRFSGRQFSNSRSEMNVSTLELGDSALYLCASSTSGTGTDTQYFGPGTRLTVL.

The chain combines TRBV15 with TRBJ1-4, with TRBD1 as a possible D gene (5 bases). The CDR3 contains 15 residues. Looked up from germline, CDR1 is LNHNV and CDR2 is YYDKDF (reference sequence). Trimming took off 0 bases at V and 3 bases at J, with 8 bases between the two ends. The CDR3 bases are TGTGCCACCAGCAGAGATCCAGGGTCTAATGAAAAACTGTTTTTT. Translated, it gives CATSRDPGSNEKLFF.

In DNA, the CDR3 is TGTGCCAGCAGGGGGACAGGGGGCGCCCCCGGGGAGCTGTTTTTT. Translated, it gives CASRGTGGAPGELFF. The chain is built from TRBV25-1 and TRBJ2-2; TRBD1 matches at 12 bases. V shed 6 bases and J 6 bases; nucleotides not matched to a gene: 5. Germline CDR1 reads MGHDK; CDR2 reads SYGVNS. There are 15 residues in the CDR3. Complete variable domain (other parts from reference TRBV25-1 and TRBJ2-2): EADIYQTPRYLVIGTGKKITLECSQTMGHDKMYWYQQDPGMELHLIHYSYGVNSTEKGDLSSESTVSRIRTEHFPLTLESARPSHTSQYLCASRGTGGAPGELFFGEGSRLTVL.

This clone was counted only a few times. The V and J genes are TRBV12-3 or TRBV12-4 and TRBJ2-2; no reliable D call. The V gene lost 3 bases and the J gene lost 6 bases, with 8 bases spanning the gap. The CDR3 is made up of 13 amino acids. This chain's CDR3 is CASSFSSAGELFF. The CDR3 DNA sequence: TGTGCCAGCAGTTTTAGCAGTGCCGGGGAGCTGTTTTTT.

The J gene is TRBJ1-5, the V gene TRBV27, with D tentatively TRBD1 (6 bases). With 6 bases removed from V and 0 bases from J, the gap between germline ends came to 18 bases. Germline loops: CDR1 MNHEY, CDR2 SMNVEV (reference sequence). The CDR3 extends over 17 amino acids. The CDR3 sequence is CASSRVWDTNSNQPQHF. DNA of the CDR3: TGTGCCAGCAGCCGAGTTTGGGACACCAATAGCAATCAGCCCCAGCATTTT.

The rearrangement joins TRBV3-1 (or the pseudogene TRBV3-2) to TRBJ2-1, with 10 bases lining up with TRBD2. V shed 0 bases, J shed 5 bases, and the junction held 1 base outside the gene matches. Germline lookup yields CDR1 LGHDT and CDR2 YNNKEL (reference sequence). CDR3 length: 15 amino acids. The CDR3 loop reads CASSQDSGGDNEQFF. The CDR3 nucleotides are TGTGCCAGCAGCCAAGACAGCGGGGGGGACAATGAGCAGTTCTTC.

The rearrangement joins TRBV11-3 to TRBJ2-7; D perhaps matches TRBD2 (7 bases). This CDR3 has 15 amino acids. Germline loops: CDR1 SGHNT, CDR2 YENEEA. V was trimmed by 7 bases and J by 1 base, leaving 17 bases between them. CDR3 bases: TGTGCCAGCACCCCAAGGGGGGGAGGTTCCTACGAGCAGTACTTC. It yields the protein CASTPRGGGSYEQYF.

V usage is TRBV7-9 and J usage is TRBJ1-2; the D is unclear. The CDR3 consists of 14 residues. Trimming removed 0 bases at V and 8 bases at J, with 13 bases between. In germline, CDR1 is SEHNR, CDR2 FQNEAQ (reference sequence). The CDR3 loop is CASSLAVQTPGYTF. Written as DNA, the CDR3 is TGTGCCAGCAGCTTAGCAGTACAAACCCCCGGCTACACCTTC.

The chain couples TRBV19 to TRBJ1-2; no clear D gene. Germline V lookup: CDR1 LNHDA, CDR2 SQIVND (reference sequence). Trimming shortened V by 3 bases and J by 1 base, and 6 bases separated the two germline ends. CDR3 length: 13 amino acids. The CDR3 nucleotides read TGTGCCAGTAGTATGATAGATAACTATGGCTACACCTTC. It translates to CASSMIDNYGYTF.

The chain uses TRBV7-2 and TRBJ1-6; weak D call: TRBD1 (6 bases). Germline V gene lookup returns CDR1 SGHTA and CDR2 FQGNSA. The V end lost 5 bases, the J end lost 5 bases, and 13 bases lay between the germline ends. There are 15 residues in the CDR3. The CDR3 DNA follows: TGTGCCAGCAGCAGAAATCAGGGGAATAATTCACCCCTCCACTTT. This gives the protein CASSRNQGNNSPLHF.

This clone has just one count. The rearrangement uses TRBV19 and TRBJ1-1; no reliable D call. CDR1 is LNHDA, CDR2 SQIVND, per germline (reference sequence). The CDR3 runs 13 residues. V was shortened by 9 bases and J by 2 bases, with 13 bases between the two germline ends. This CDR3 is CASTELGNTEAFF. The DNA of the CDR3 is TGTGCCAGCACCGAGCTAGGAAACACTGAAGCTTTCTTT.

The V and J genes are TRBV7-9 and TRBJ1-1; 7 bases are a match to TRBD1. V shed 1 base and J 0 bases; nucleotides not matched to a gene: 2. Germline CDR1 SEHNR, CDR2 FQNEAQ (reference sequence). The CDR3 covers 15 residues. The CDR3, as DNA: TGTGCCAGCAGCTTAGTAGGGGGCCTGAACACTGAAGCTTTCTTT. It yields the protein CASSLVGGLNTEAFF.

Concerning this clone itself: This CDR3 is also generated by other DNA sequences in the sample. This chain uses TRBV19 with TRBJ2-7; D gene unclear. CDR1 and CDR2 from the germline V gene are LNHDA and SQIVND (reference sequence). The CDR3 extends over 14 amino acids. V was clipped by 3 bases and J by 0 bases, with 9 bases between them. The CDR3 is CASSIGRSSYEQYF. CDR3 coding DNA: TGTGCCAGTAGTATTGGGCGTAGCTCCTACGAGCAGTACTTC.

The chain joins TRBV18 to TRBJ2-2; 7 positions agree with TRBD1. This CDR3 comprises 16 residues. The germline CDR1 and CDR2 sequences are KGHSH and LQKENI. With 3 bases clipped from V and 4 bases from J, the junction kept 8 bases outside the gene matches. DNA of the CDR3: TGTGCCAGCTCACCCACCGGGACAGCGATCACCGGGGAGCTGTTTTTT. It encodes CASSPTGTAITGELFF.

The chain joins TRBV7-2 to TRBJ1-1; TRBD1 agrees at 11 bases. The length of the CDR3 is 16 residues. V gave up 5 bases and J gave up 0 bases; unmatched junction bases: 5. Germline values: CDR1 SGHTA, CDR2 FQGNSA. CDR3 coding DNA: TGTGCCAGCAGCCGGACAGGGGGCTCCGTGAACACTGAAGCTTTCTTT. Translating it yields CASSRTGGSVNTEAFF. Filled out from reference TRBV7-2 and TRBJ1-1, the complete variable domain reads GAGVSQSPSNKVTEKGKDVELRCDPISGHTALYWYRQSLGQGLEFLIYFQGNSAPDKSGLPSDRFSAERTGGSVSTLTIQRTQQEDSAVYLCASSRTGGSVNTEAFFGQGTRLTVV.

The chain combines TRBV9 with TRBJ2-1; no clear D gene. Trimming stripped 7 bases from V and 0 bases from J, with 5 bases between. Germline CDR1 and CDR2: SGDLS and YYNGEE. This CDR3 has 12 residues. This CDR3 is CASAVSYNEQFF. CDR3 nucleotide sequence: TGTGCCAGCGCGGTCTCCTACAATGAGCAGTTCTTC.

CDR3 nucleotide sequence: TGCGCCAGCAGCCCGGACAGGGGACCGGCTGGCTACACCTTC. As protein: CASSPDRGPAGYTF. This chain joins TRBV5-1 and TRBJ1-2, with 9 bases lining up with TRBD1. The CDR3 sequence is 14 residues long. The J segment lost 7 bases and the V segment lost 4 bases, leaving 8 bases of the junction unmatched. Germline V gene data show CDR1 as SGHRS and CDR2 as YFSETQ.

This chain connects TRBV15 to TRBJ1-6, with 9 bases matching TRBD1. V trimming: 0 bases; J trimming: 7 bases; junction bases outside the gene matches: 4. The CDR3 has 16 amino acids. From germline, CDR1 is LNHNV and CDR2 YYDKDF (reference sequence). The CDR3 is CATSRDRGQGNSPLHF. The CDR3 region has the DNA TGTGCCACCAGCAGAGATAGAGGACAGGGGAATTCACCCCTCCACTTT.

The V gene is TRBV7-2, the J gene TRBJ1-2; 8 bases are shared with TRBD1. Germline V gene sequence: CDR1 SGHTA, CDR2 FQGNSA. This CDR3 has 11 amino acids. DNA for the CDR3: TGTGCGATCAGGGGGCAAGTTGGCTACACCTTC. Translated: CAIRGQVGYTF.

The chain is built from TRBV5-1 and TRBJ2-2; possibly TRBD2 for D (6 bases). The germline V and J ends were trimmed by 5 bases and 3 bases, with 17 bases remaining between them. Germline CDR1 reads SGHRS; CDR2 reads YFSETQ. CDR3 length: 16 amino acids. The CDR3 is CASSNSGSPDTGELFF. The CDR3 DNA follows: TGCGCCAGCAGTAATTCCGGGAGTCCGGACACCGGGGAGCTGTTTTTT.

This rearrangement joins TRBV18 to TRBJ2-7; no clear D. V lost 2 bases and J lost 2, with 10 bases in between. The CDR3 is 14 amino acids. Germline-derived CDR1 and CDR2 are KGHSH and LQKENI. The CDR3 DNA reads TGTGCCAGCTCACCATCAAACACAGCCTACGAGCAGTACTTC. Translation gives CASSPSNTAYEQYF.

The CDR3 coding sequence is TGTGCCAGCTCACCTTTACAGGGGCTTACGATGCCTGGAAACACCATATATTTT. Residues: CASSPLQGLTMPGNTIYF. The V call is TRBV18, the J call TRBJ1-3; TRBD1 agrees at 7 bases. V trimming: 3 bases; J trimming: 2 bases; junction bases outside the gene matches: 13. The V gene's germline CDR1 is KGHSH and CDR2 LQKENI. The CDR3 runs to 18 residues.

The gene calls are TRBV21-1 and TRBJ1-1; TRBD1 reflects the table's D call only, with no check against the DNA. TRBV21-1 is a pseudogene locus. The CDR3 extends over 18 amino acids. CDR3: CASTKLRPGQGLNTEAFF. CDR3 bases: TGTGCCAGCACCAAACTACGACCGGGACAGGGATTGAACACTGAAGCTTTCTTT.

V and J are TRBV5-8 and TRBJ2-4; TRBD1 matches at 8 bases. Germline-derived CDR1 and CDR2 are SGHTS and YDEGEE. The CDR3 is made up of 15 amino acids. The J segment lost 5 bases and the V segment lost 2 bases, leaving 6 bases of the junction unmatched. CDR3 sequence: CASSFTGQVQNIQYF. CDR3 sequence (DNA): TGTGCCAGCAGCTTCACGGGACAGGTTCAAAACATTCAGTACTTC.

The V call is TRBV21-1, the J call TRBJ2-3; the D call in the table, TRBD2, was not verified against the DNA. TRBV21-1 is a pseudogene locus. The CDR3 has 20 residues. DNA for the CDR3: TGTGCCAGCAGCAAAGGTGGGTGGACCGGGAACGTGTTGGACACAGATACGCAGTATTTT. This encodes CASSKGGWTGNVLDTDTQYF.

The chain carries TRBV5-1 and TRBJ1-2; 9 bases align to TRBD1. The CDR3 has 13 residues. After removal of 4 bases from V and 7 bases from J, the junction contained 5 bases not matched to a gene. The germline gives CDR1 SGHRS, CDR2 YFSETQ. CDR3 bases: TGCGCCAGCAGCATACAGGGGGCCGGTGGCTACACCTTC. Protein: CASSIQGAGGYTF.